The 27 T cell receptor beta chains below were found in one sample sequenced in a study of glioma-infiltrating T cells after dendritic cell vaccination (dated by TCRdb to the mid-2010s). Library preparation used the immunoSEQ multiplex PCR assay. TCRdb provides this immuneACCESS table in a form limited to in-frame rearrangements. Some clones are lacking; in checked studies, under half of them reflect an unresolved V gene, and why the rest are absent is not known. The sample has around 97,000 clones on record, 80% to 90% of them singletons. The ten most abundant clones make up 9.5% to 15% of the sample. The sequencing used blood, collected before dendritic cell vaccination. The source of these receptors is a human donor with glioblastoma.

The chain employs TRBV19 and TRBJ1-3; TRBD1 matches 7 bases. Germline V gene lookup returns CDR1 LNHDA and CDR2 SQIVND (reference sequence). V lost 5 bases, J lost 8 bases, and 6 bases stayed unmatched. The CDR3 sequence is 13 residues long. DNA for the CDR3: TGTGCCAGTAGTCTGGCAGACAGGGACACCATATATTTT. As protein: CASSLADRDTIYF.

V gene TRBV9 combines with J gene TRBJ1-3, with 7 bases lining up with TRBD1. The CDR3 sequence is 18 residues long. Unmatched junction bases numbered 9, after V lost 0 bases and J lost 0 bases. Germline-derived CDR1 and CDR2 are SGDLS and YYNGEE. CDR3: CASSVGPGGYPSGNTIYF. In nucleotides, the CDR3 is TGTGCCAGCAGCGTAGGACCAGGGGGTTATCCCTCTGGAAACACCATATATTTT.

V and J are TRBV7-9 and TRBJ2-7; 7 nucleotides agree with TRBD1. The germline gives CDR1 SEHNR, CDR2 FQNEAQ (reference sequence). The CDR3 is 15 amino acids. After removal of 4 bases from V and 3 bases from J, the junction contained 9 bases not matched to a gene. The CDR3 region is CASSWARQGYYEQYF. The CDR3 DNA follows: TGTGCCAGCAGCTGGGCCCGACAGGGTTACTACGAGCAGTACTTC.

The V call is TRBV7-8, the J call TRBJ2-5; D is uncertain. The end of the DNA aligns better with TRBJ2-7, so the J call may be wrong. Germline V gene data show CDR1 as SGHVS and CDR2 as FQNEAQ. The CDR3 extends over 11 amino acids. CDR3 DNA sequence: TGTGCCAGCAGCGGCGGCCACGAGCAGTACTTC. The encoded protein is CASSGGHEQYF.

The sample holds a few counts of this clone. The chain carries TRBV6-6 and TRBJ1-4; D perhaps matches TRBD1 (5 bases). CDR3 length equals 15 residues. Germline CDR1 and CDR2: MNHNY and SVGAGI (reference sequence). V was cut by 2 bases and J by 5 bases, with 12 bases left in between. CDR3 residues: CASSYRGRTNEKLFF. DNA for the CDR3: TGTGCCAGCAGTTACAGGGGTCGCACCAATGAAAAACTGTTTTTT.

J is TRBJ1-1 and V is TRBV25-1; possible D gene TRBD1, 6 bases. The CDR3 is 12 residues long. The V gene's germline CDR1 is MGHDK and CDR2 SYGVNS. Between the trimmed V and J ends, which lost 8 bases and 8 bases, there was a span of 15 bases. In DNA, the CDR3 is TGTGCCAGCCAACAGGGAGACCTAGAAGCTTTCTTT. Translation: CASQQGDLEAFF. Variable domain in full (rest from reference TRBV25-1 and TRBJ1-1): EADIYQTPRYLVIGTGKKITLECSQTMGHDKMYWYQQDPGMELHLIHYSYGVNSTEKGDLSSESTVSRIRTEHFPLTLESARPSHTSQYLCASQQGDLEAFFGQGTRLTVV.

The CDR3 region is CASTSGTGAYEQYF. DNA for the CDR3: TGTGCCAGCACTTCGGGGACAGGGGCCTACGAGCAGTACTTC. The V gene is TRBV11-3, the J gene TRBJ2-7, with 10 bases aligning to TRBD1. Germline-derived CDR1 and CDR2 are SGHNT and YENEEA. The CDR3 covers 14 residues. V lost 7 bases and J lost 2; bases outside the gene matches: 5.

This clone occurred once. V and J are TRBV9 and TRBJ2-3; D remains ambiguous. The CDR3 extends over 12 amino acids. Germline CDR1 reads SGDLS; CDR2 reads YYNGEE. V lost 0 bases and J lost 5, with 4 bases in between. The CDR3 region has the DNA TGTGCCAGCAGCGTAGGGCAAGATACGCAGTATTTT. Translation gives CASSVGQDTQYF.

The chain is built from TRBV7-3 and TRBJ1-6; tentative D call: TRBD1 (5 bases). Trimming took 1 base from V and 10 from J, leaving 11 bases between them. This CDR3 is 14 amino acids long. Germline-derived CDR1 and CDR2 are SGHTA and FQGTGA. CDR3 coding DNA: TGTGCCAGCAGCTTAAGGGGAGGGGACTCACCCCTCCACTTT. Translating it yields CASSLRGGDSPLHF.

The rearrangement uses TRBV15 and TRBJ1-1; D remains unclear. This CDR3 has 13 amino acids. Trimming left V 1 base short and J 1 base short, with 4 bases between. The V gene's germline CDR1 is LNHNV and CDR2 YYDKDF (reference sequence). The CDR3 DNA follows: TGTGCCACCAGCAGAGGAGAGAACACTGAAGCTTTCTTT. This encodes CATSRGENTEAFF.

The chain recombines TRBV7-2 with TRBJ1-2; the D gene is possibly TRBD1 (6 bases). The CDR3 runs to 15 residues. Trimming shortened V by 5 bases and J by 6 bases, and 19 bases separated the two germline ends. The germline gives CDR1 SGHTA, CDR2 FQGNSA. The CDR3 DNA follows: TGTGCCAGCAGCCCCCCCCACAGACAGGTTCATGGCTACACCTTC. Its protein product is CASSPPHRQVHGYTF.

This chain connects TRBV4-1 to TRBJ2-5; TRBD2 matches at 11 bases. V shed 6 bases, J shed 4 bases, and the junction held 4 bases outside the gene matches. CDR1 and CDR2 (germline): MGHRA, YSYEKL. This CDR3 is built from 14 residues. The CDR3 region has the DNA TGCGCCAGCAGAGCGGGACTAGCGGCAGAGACCCAGTACTTC. It codes for CASRAGLAAETQYF.

The gene calls are TRBV6-4 and TRBJ2-1, with TRBD2 matching 8 bases. V lost 5 bases to trimming and J lost 3 bases; unmatched junction nucleotides: 3. In germline, CDR1 is MRHNA, CDR2 SNTAGT. The CDR3 extends over 14 amino acids. The CDR3 DNA reads as TGTGCCAGCAGTCCCGGGACTAGCTACAATGAGCAGTTCTTC. It yields the protein CASSPGTSYNEQFF.

The chain recombines TRBV2 with TRBJ2-1, with 15 positions matching TRBD2. The germline gives CDR1 SNHLY, CDR2 FYNNEI. J was trimmed by 10 bases and V by 5 bases; bases with no gene match: 3. The CDR3 has 14 residues. CDR3 protein: CASSLGTSGGEQFF. DNA of the CDR3: TGTGCCAGCAGTCTAGGGACTAGCGGGGGGGAGCAGTTCTTC.

The chain is built from TRBV7-9 and TRBJ1-6; 11 nucleotides align to TRBD1. Germline V CDR1 and CDR2: SEHNR, FQNEAQ (reference sequence). V shed 5 bases and J 8 bases; nucleotides not matched to a gene: 8. The CDR3 sequence is 16 residues long. The CDR3 here is CASSPGTGGVDSPLHF. CDR3 nucleotide sequence: TGTGCCAGCAGCCCCGGGACAGGGGGTGTAGATTCACCCCTCCACTTT.

This chain connects TRBV30 to TRBJ2-4, with D perhaps TRBD2 (5 bases). CDR3 size: 12 residues. The V end lost 1 base, the J end lost 9 bases, and 10 bases lay between the germline ends. Germline V gene lookup returns CDR1 GTSNPN and CDR2 SVGIG (reference sequence). The CDR3 coding sequence is TGTGCCTGGAGTGAGGACTTTCGCATTCAGTACTTC. Its protein is CAWSEDFRIQYF.

Only one count was recorded for this clone. The CDR3 sequence: CASSPGQGSYEQYF. The CDR3, as DNA: TGCGCCAGCAGCCCAGGACAGGGGAGTTACGAGCAGTACTTC. This sequence joins TRBV4-1 and TRBJ2-7, with 9 bases aligning to TRBD1. The CDR3 length is 14 residues. Per the germline V gene, CDR1 is MGHRA and CDR2 is YSYEKL. V shed 4 bases, J shed 4 bases, and the junction held 5 bases outside the gene matches.

This sequence joins TRBV4-1 and TRBJ1-6, with D unresolved. The CDR3 is made up of 16 amino acids. Deletions cut 4 bases from V and 0 bases from J, with 10 bases between. Germline V gene data show CDR1 as MGHRA and CDR2 as YSYEKL. The CDR3 DNA follows: TGCGCCAGCAGCCCCCCCGCGCACTCCTATAATTCACCCCTCCACTTT. It specifies CASSPPAHSYNSPLHF.

In its sample, this clone was seen once. The V call is TRBV7-3, the J call TRBJ2-1; 12 bases are a match to TRBD2. The V and J ends lost 5 bases and 7 bases, in that order; junction bases with no gene match: 3. The germline CDR1 and CDR2 sequences are SGHTA and FQGTGA. This CDR3 contains 14 residues. CDR3 sequence (DNA): TGTGCCAGCAGCCCACTAGCGGGGGGTAATGAGCAGTTCTTC. Its translation is CASSPLAGGNEQFF. The full variable domain, in which reference TRBV7-3 and TRBJ2-1 provide the parts outside the CDR3, is GAGVSQTPSNKVTEKGKYVELRCDPISGHTALYWYRQSLGQGPEFLIYFQGTGAADDSGLPNDRFFAVRPEGSVSTLKIQRTERGDSAVYLCASSPLAGGNEQFFGPGTRLTVL.

This clone came up once. This sequence joins TRBV5-1 and TRBJ2-2; 7 nucleotides match TRBD1. Trimming took 0 bases from V and 7 from J; bases not matched to a gene: 6. Germline values: CDR1 SGHRS, CDR2 YFSETQ. The CDR3 consists of 15 residues. In DNA, the CDR3 is TGCGCCAGCAGCTTGGCAGGGGGTGTTTACGGGGAGCTGTTTTTT. This sequence encodes CASSLAGGVYGELFF.

V usage is TRBV19 and J usage is TRBJ1-1; a possible D gene is TRBD1 (5 bases). Trimming took 4 bases from V and 3 from J, leaving 9 bases between them. Germline values: CDR1 LNHDA, CDR2 SQIVND (reference sequence). This CDR3 has 13 residues. CDR3 region: CASSKTVDTEAFF. DNA for the CDR3: TGTGCCAGTAGTAAGACAGTGGACACTGAAGCTTTCTTT. Together with reference TRBV19 and TRBJ1-1, the CDR3 gives the full variable domain: DGGITQSPKYLFRKEGQNVTLSCEQNLNHDAMYWYRQDPGQGLRLIYYSQIVNDFQKGDIAEGYSVSREKKESFPLTVTSAQKNPTAFYLCASSKTVDTEAFFGQGTRLTVV.

This rearrangement joins TRBV4-3 to TRBJ1-2; 8 bases line up with TRBD1. Germline V lookup: CDR1 LGHNA, CDR2 YSLEER. V lost 3 bases, J lost 2 bases, and 8 bases stayed unmatched. CDR3 length: 16 residues. CDR3 in amino acids: CASSQAYGQGNYGYTF. The CDR3 DNA reads TGCGCCAGCAGCCAGGCCTACGGACAGGGCAACTATGGCTACACCTTC.

The chain has TRBV18 and TRBJ2-1; 11 bases are shared with TRBD2. V was clipped by 0 bases and J by 0 bases; unmatched bases: 10. This CDR3 spans 20 amino acids. The germline V gene encodes CDR1 KGHSH and CDR2 LQKENI. CDR3 bases: TGTGCCAGCTCACCACCGCCCGGGCTAGCGGGGGGCCCCTCCTACAATGAGCAGTTCTTC. Amino acids: CASSPPPGLAGGPSYNEQFF.

The chain is built from TRBV5-6 and TRBJ1-2; D remains ambiguous. This CDR3 has 15 amino acids. V gave up 4 bases and J gave up 8 bases, with 21 bases separating them. The germline gives CDR1 SGHDT, CDR2 YYEEEE. CDR3 bases: TGTGCCAGCAGCCCCTCTCTACTCCCGCGAGGCGGCTACACCTTC. It is translated as CASSPSLLPRGGYTF.

The chain recombines TRBV29-1 with TRBJ2-7; D may be TRBD1 (5 bases). Germline V gives CDR1 SQVTM, CDR2 ANQGSEA. V was pared by 4 bases and J by 0 bases, with 7 bases between. The CDR3 is 12 residues long. The CDR3: CSVGDSSYEQYF. The CDR3 coding sequence is TGCAGCGTTGGTGACAGCTCCTACGAGCAGTACTTC.

The V and J genes are TRBV5-4 and TRBJ2-7, with D uncertain. The CDR3 is made up of 14 amino acids. V gave up 4 bases and J gave up 2 bases, with 13 bases separating them. Germline V gives CDR1 SGHNT, CDR2 YYREEE (reference sequence). The chain's CDR3 is CASSRLAAPYEQYF. Here the CDR3 DNA reads TGTGCCAGCAGCAGGCTCGCGGCACCCTACGAGCAGTACTTC.

This clone was counted a single time. The V and J genes are TRBV6-4 and TRBJ1-1, with 8 nucleotides matching TRBD1. Germline loops: CDR1 MRHNA, CDR2 SNTAGT. V trimming: 6 bases; J trimming: 3 bases; junction bases outside the gene matches: 3. The CDR3 totals 13 residues. The CDR3 DNA reads as TGTGCCAGCAGGGAACAGGGGGACACTGAAGCTTTCTTT. Its protein is CASREQGDTEAFF.